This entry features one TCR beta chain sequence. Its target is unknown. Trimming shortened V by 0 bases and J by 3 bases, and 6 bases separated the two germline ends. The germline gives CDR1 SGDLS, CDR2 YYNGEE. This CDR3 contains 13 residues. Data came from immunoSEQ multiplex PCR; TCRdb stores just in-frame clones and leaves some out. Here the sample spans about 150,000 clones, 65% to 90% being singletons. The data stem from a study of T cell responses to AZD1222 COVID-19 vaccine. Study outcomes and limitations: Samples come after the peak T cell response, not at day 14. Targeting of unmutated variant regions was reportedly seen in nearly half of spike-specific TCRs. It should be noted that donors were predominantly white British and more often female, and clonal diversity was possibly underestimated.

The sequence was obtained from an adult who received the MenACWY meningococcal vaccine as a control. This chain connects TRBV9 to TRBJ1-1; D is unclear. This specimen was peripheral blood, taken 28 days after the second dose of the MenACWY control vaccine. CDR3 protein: CASSVAPHTEAFF. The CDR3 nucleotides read TGTGCCAGCAGCGTAGCTCCCCACACTGAAGCTTTCTTT.